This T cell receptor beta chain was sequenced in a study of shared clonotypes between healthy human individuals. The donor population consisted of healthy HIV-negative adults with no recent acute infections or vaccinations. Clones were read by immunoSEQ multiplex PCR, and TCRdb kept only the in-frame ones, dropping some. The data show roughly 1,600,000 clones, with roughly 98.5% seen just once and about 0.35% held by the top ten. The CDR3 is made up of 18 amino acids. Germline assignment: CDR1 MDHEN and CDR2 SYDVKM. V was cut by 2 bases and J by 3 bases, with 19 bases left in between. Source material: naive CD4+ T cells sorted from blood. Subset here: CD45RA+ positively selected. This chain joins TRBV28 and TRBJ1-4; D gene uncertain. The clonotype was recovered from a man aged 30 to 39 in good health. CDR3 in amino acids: CASSLGSSPLSANEKLFF. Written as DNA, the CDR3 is TGTGCCAGCAGTTTAGGGTCGTCCCCCCTCTCCGCTAATGAAAAACTGTTTTTT.